This T cell receptor beta chain was identified during a study of blood T cell repertoires in COVID-19. Study information: The origin of the acute and convalescent COVID-19 samples was the United States, Italy and Spain. T cells, B-cell-depleted T cells, or PBMCs supplied cDNA or gDNA.

The CDR3 sequence is 14 residues long. The junction had 8 bases not matched to a gene; V was cut back by 10 bases and J by 0 bases. In germline, CDR1 is MNHNY, CDR2 SVGAGI (reference sequence). Profiling relied on immunoSEQ multiplex PCR, and the TCRdb table lists in-frame clones only, not all of them. The sample has under 200,000 clones, about 80% seen once. This TCR derives from a human donor in a cohort sampled during active COVID-19. J is TRBJ2-7 and V is TRBV6-6; 8 nucleotides align to TRBD1. The material sequenced was peripheral blood. CDR3 bases: TGTGCCACCCATGGACAGGGAAGCTCCTACGAGCAGTACTTC. Translation: CATHGQGSSYEQYF.